The 16 T cell receptor beta chains listed next were all sequenced from one sample in a study of OX40 agonist ivuxolimab in advanced cancers. Profiled with immunoSEQ multiplex PCR; TCRdb holds only in-frame clones, not every one. Here the sample spans tens of thousands of clones, 87% being singletons. Here the sequenced sample was CD4+ or CD8+ T cells sorted from blood, taken in a trial of the OX40 agonist ivuxolimab. The receptor source for this set is an adult with an advanced solid tumor such as melanoma, head and neck, liver or kidney cancer.

This sequence joins TRBV28 and TRBJ2-3; D possibly matches TRBD1 or TRBD2 (5 bases each). The CDR3 is 12 residues long. Germline V gives CDR1 MDHEN, CDR2 SYDVKM. Trimming pared 6 bases from V and 2 bases from J, leaving 6 bases between. The CDR3 DNA reads as TGTGCCAGCAGCGGGACCACAGATACGCAGTATTTT. This codes for CASSGTTDTQYF.

This clone has just one count. The gene calls are TRBV18 and TRBJ2-5; D possibly corresponds to TRBD2 (6 bases). Trimming cost V 5 bases and J 1 base, with 14 bases left between them. Germline V gives CDR1 KGHSH, CDR2 LQKENI. The CDR3 has 15 amino acids. The CDR3: CASSGRGPIQETQYF. CDR3 nucleotide sequence: TGTGCCAGCTCAGGGCGGGGACCTATCCAAGAGACCCAGTACTTC.

The chain carries TRBV9 and TRBJ2-1; no reliable D call. The CDR3 has 12 residues. V lost 7 bases, J lost 8 bases, and 13 bases lay in between. Germline lookup yields CDR1 SGDLS and CDR2 YYNGEE. CDR3 in amino acids: CASGRSLDEQFF. The DNA for the CDR3 is TGTGCCAGCGGACGTTCTTTAGATGAGCAGTTCTTC.

The rearrangement links TRBV5-4 to TRBJ2-3; a weak D match, TRBD1 (5 bases). The CDR3 is made up of 14 amino acids. Germline CDR1 reads SGHNT; CDR2 reads YYREEE (reference sequence). The V end lost 3 bases, the J end lost 4 bases, and 12 bases lay between the germline ends. This chain's CDR3 is CASSSEGAADTQYF. The CDR3 DNA is TGTGCCAGCAGCTCCGAAGGGGCCGCAGATACGCAGTATTTT.

The chain recombines TRBV4-1 with TRBJ2-5; TRBD1 matches at 9 bases. The CDR3 runs 20 residues. From germline, CDR1 is MGHRA and CDR2 YSYEKL. The V and J ends lost 2 bases and 1 base, in that order; junction bases with no gene match: 17. As DNA, the CDR3 is TGCGCCAGCAGCCAAAGAAGGATCGGGACAGGGAGCCTCATCCAAGAGACCCAGTACTTC. It encodes CASSQRRIGTGSLIQETQYF.

The V gene is TRBV7-6, the J gene TRBJ2-2; 10 positions match TRBD1. From germline, CDR1 is SGHVS and CDR2 FNYEAQ. The CDR3 spans 15 residues. V gave up 4 bases and J gave up 6 bases; unmatched junction bases: 5. Here the CDR3 DNA reads TGTGCCAGCAGCTCCCGGGACAGGGGTCCCGGGGAGCTGTTTTTT. Residues: CASSSRDRGPGELFF.

The rearrangement uses TRBV14 and TRBJ2-1; 13 bases align to TRBD2. The CDR3 loop spans 17 amino acids. V shed 5 bases, J shed 2 bases, and the junction held 6 bases outside the gene matches. Germline-derived CDR1 and CDR2 are SGHDN and FVKESK. This CDR3 is CASSVRLAGGAYNEQFF. CDR3 nucleotides: TGTGCCAGCAGCGTCCGACTAGCGGGGGGCGCCTACAATGAGCAGTTCTTC.

V usage is TRBV30 and J usage is TRBJ2-1, with 7 positions matching TRBD2. Germline V gene lookup returns CDR1 GTSNPN and CDR2 SVGIG (reference sequence). CDR3 size: 15 residues. Germline trimming cut 2 bases from V and 4 bases from J; bases unmatched to any gene: 8. The CDR3 loop is CAWSLRPSGYNEQFF. The CDR3 DNA sequence: TGTGCCTGGAGTCTTCGGCCTAGCGGATACAATGAGCAGTTCTTC.

The V call is TRBV27, the J call TRBJ2-3; D perhaps matches TRBD1 (5 bases). The CDR3 is 14 amino acids. Germline V gives CDR1 MNHEY, CDR2 SMNVEV (reference sequence). The V end was cut by 4 bases, the J end by 0 bases, with 8 bases between. The CDR3 DNA reads as TGTGCCAGCAGTTGGGGCGACAGCACAGATACGCAGTATTTT. Translating gives CASSWGDSTDTQYF.

The chain combines TRBV28 with TRBJ1-6; no clear D. The V and J ends lost 5 bases and 4 bases respectively, with 3 bases between them. The CDR3 has 12 amino acids. The germline V gene encodes CDR1 MDHEN and CDR2 SYDVKM. CDR3 coding DNA: TGTGCCAGCAGTGCATATAATTCACCCCTCCACTTT. Protein sequence: CASSAYNSPLHF.

V is TRBV4-1 and J is TRBJ2-1, with 8 bases matching TRBD2. V dropped 0 bases and J dropped 6; count of bases not matched to a gene: 7. This CDR3 is 16 amino acids long. Per germline, CDR1 MGHRA and CDR2 YSYEKL. This chain's CDR3 is CASSQDTGTSPNEQFF. In DNA, the CDR3 is TGCGCCAGCAGCCAAGATACCGGGACTAGTCCCAATGAGCAGTTCTTC.

The chain carries TRBV30 and TRBJ1-2; TRBD1 is a possible D gene (5 bases). This CDR3 region has 13 residues. Trimming took off 1 base at V and 5 bases at J, with 11 bases between the two ends. The germline CDR1 and CDR2 sequences are GTSNPN and SVGIG (reference sequence). This CDR3 reads CAWSAPTGYGYTF. The CDR3 DNA follows: TGTGCCTGGAGTGCCCCTACAGGTTATGGCTACACCTTC. The variable domain in full, completed from reference TRBV30 and TRBJ1-2, reads SQTIHQWPATLVQPVGSPLSLECTVEGTSNPNLYWYRQAAGRGLQLLFYSVGIGQISSEVPQNLSASRPQDRQFILSSKKLLLSDSGFYLCAWSAPTGYGYTFGSGTRLTVV.

The genes are TRBV18 and TRBJ1-1; TRBD1 might be the D (6 bases). Germline assignment: CDR1 KGHSH and CDR2 LQKENI. This CDR3 has 15 amino acids. V was pared by 4 bases and J by 3 bases, with 15 bases between. The CDR3 is CASSQSQGVDTEAFF. The CDR3 DNA is TGTGCCAGCTCACAATCACAGGGTGTCGACACTGAAGCTTTCTTT.

J is TRBJ2-3 and V is TRBV27; either TRBD1 or TRBD2 may fit D (5 bases each). Per the germline V gene, CDR1 is MNHEY and CDR2 is SMNVEV (reference sequence). V dropped 5 bases and J dropped 2 bases, with 14 bases sitting between them. This CDR3 comprises 15 residues. The CDR3 coding sequence is TGTGCCAGCAGTCGCCGGGACGGAAACACAGATACGCAGTATTTT. This translates into CASSRRDGNTDTQYF.

The chain is built from TRBV27 and TRBJ1-2; 7 nucleotides match TRBD1. V dropped 4 bases and J dropped 8; count of bases not matched to a gene: 10. The CDR3 sequence is 14 residues long. Germline V gives CDR1 MNHEY, CDR2 SMNVEV (reference sequence). The CDR3 DNA reads as TGTGCCAGCAGTTCAACAGGGGCCGCTTGGGGCTACACCTTC. Amino acids: CASSSTGAAWGYTF.

This clone showed up just once. V usage is TRBV29-1 and J usage is TRBJ2-2; TRBD1 might be the D (6 bases). Germline CDR1 SQVTM, CDR2 ANQGSEA. V was trimmed by 4 bases and J by 15 bases, leaving 15 bases between them. There are 11 residues in the CDR3. The CDR3: CSVANNDRMFF. Here the CDR3 DNA reads TGCAGCGTTGCTAACAACGACAGGATGTTTTTT.